This T cell receptor beta chain was documented in a study of T cell responses to AZD1222 COVID-19 vaccine. Whole-study findings and limits: Within unmutated variant regions lay the reported targets of nearly half of spike-specific TCRs.

In regard to this clone: Its cognate antigen is unknown.

Profiled with immunoSEQ multiplex PCR; TCRdb holds only in-frame clones, not every one. The sample records over 85,000 clones, 80% to 90% being singletons. CDR3 length: 17 amino acids. In germline, CDR1 is LNHNV, CDR2 YYDKDF (reference sequence). V lost 5 bases, J lost 4 bases, and 9 bases stayed unmatched. J is TRBJ1-5 and V is TRBV15, with 12 bases identical to TRBD1. The TCR comes from an adult who received the AZD1222 COVID-19 vaccine. Sequenced material: peripheral blood, taken 28 days after the second AZD1222 dose. The CDR3 coding sequence is TGTGCCACCAGCCGGCCGGGACAGGGGGCGCGTAATCAGCCCCAGCATTTT. Its translation is CATSRPGQGARNQPQHF.